Shown below are 21 T cell receptor beta chains from a single sample sequenced in a study of regulatory T cells in long-lasting Graves disease. Through Arm-PCR of CDR3 regions and iRepertoire HTBI primers, TCR beta libraries were built. From the multiplex PCR reads, TCRdb called clonotypes with MiXCR, one entry per CDR3 protein. The data hold some 330,000 distinct CDR3 sequences, with approximately 12% observed a single time. Time point here: newly diagnosed GD, antithyroid drugs for less than 3 months. The TCR library was made from RNA extracted from PBMCs. The same data also contributed to another study, on T cells in Graves' hyperthyroidism and ophthalmopathy.

The sequences come from peripheral blood mononuclear cells (PBMCs), collected at new diagnosis, from a patient treated with antithyroid drugs. The origin of the receptors is a woman aged 18-29 years with Graves disease.

In its sample, this clonotype was seen many times. The genes are TRBV7-3 and TRBJ2-1, with 10 bases lining up with TRBD2. The germline CDR1 and CDR2 sequences are SGHTA and FQGTGA. The CDR3 contains 15 residues. Trimming removed 5 bases from V and 7 bases from J; junction bases left unmatched: 8. The chain's CDR3 is CASSPSSGRGNEQFF. CDR3 nucleotides: TGTGCCAGCAGCCCCTCGAGCGGGAGGGGGAATGAGCAGTTCTTC.

This clonotype was counted at least ten times. This rearrangement joins TRBV2 to TRBJ2-3; possibly TRBD1 or TRBD2 for D (5 bases each). The CDR3 length is 15 residues. V was pared by 6 bases and J by 6 bases, with 19 bases between. CDR1 is SNHLY, CDR2 FYNNEI, per germline. The CDR3 nucleotides read TGTGCCAGCAGCCGGGACCAGCCCGATACGGATACGCAGTATTTT. This codes for CASSRDQPDTDTQYF.

This clonotype was observed at least ten times. The CDR3 reads CASSYTTDQETQYF. The CDR3 nucleotides read TGTGCCAGCAGTTACACGACAGACCAAGAGACCCAGTACTTC. This rearrangement joins TRBV6-9 to TRBJ2-5; tentatively, D is TRBD1 (5 bases). The germline V gene encodes CDR1 MNHGY and CDR2 SVAAGI. The CDR3 totals 14 residues. Trimming pared 3 bases from V and 0 bases from J, leaving 8 bases between.

In the case of this clonotype: This may be a read error: a much more frequent sequence differs by one nucleotide. V usage is TRBV4-1 and J usage is TRBJ1-1; possible D gene TRBD1, 6 bases. Germline loops: CDR1 MGHRA, CDR2 YSYEKL. The CDR3 sequence is 14 residues long. DNA of the CDR3: TGCGCCAGCAGCCAAGTGGTATCAGGGGATGGAGCTCTCTTT. Translating it yields CASSQVVSGDGALF.

This clonotype came up many times. The chain uses TRBV28 and TRBJ2-7, with D possibly matching TRBD2 (6 bases). The length of the CDR3 is 12 residues. The V gene lost 5 bases and the J gene lost 13 bases, with 18 bases spanning the gap. Germline V lookup: CDR1 MDHEN, CDR2 SYDVKM. The DNA of the CDR3 is TGTGCCAGCAGTGATCAGGGACTTTTCCAATACTTC. Amino acid sequence: CASSDQGLFQYF.

In its sample, this clonotype was seen many times. This chain links TRBV11-1 with TRBJ2-6, with D tentatively TRBD2 (5 bases). Germline CDR1 reads SGHAT; CDR2 reads FQDESV (reference sequence). Trimming took 4 bases from V and 3 from J, leaving 16 bases between them. The CDR3 consists of 17 residues. CDR3 DNA: TGTGCCAGCAGCTACGAAGAGATTGCGGGTGGGGCCAACGTCCTGACTTTC. Translated, it gives CASSYEEIAGGANVLTF.

Ten or more counts support this clonotype. This chain uses TRBV7-9 with TRBJ1-1, with D uncertain. The CDR3 has 13 amino acids. CDR1 is SEHNR and CDR2 is FQNEAQ in the germline V gene (reference sequence). Trimming took 1 base from V and 0 from J, leaving 3 bases between them. The CDR3 protein is CASSLEVNTEAFF. The CDR3 nucleotides are TGTGCCAGCAGCTTAGAAGTGAACACTGAAGCTTTCTTT.

This clonotype was counted at least ten times. This chain's CDR3 is CASSRGQGYNQPQHF. The CDR3 nucleotides are TGTGCCAGCAGCCGAGGACAGGGATACAATCAGCCCCAGCATTTT. V gene TRBV2 combines with J gene TRBJ1-5; 8 bases fit TRBD1. The trim removed 6 bases at V and 3 bases at J, leaving 7 bases unmatched. The CDR3 is made up of 15 amino acids. Germline V CDR1 and CDR2: SNHLY, FYNNEI.

This clonotype was seen repeatedly, ten times or more. The chain has TRBV2 and TRBJ2-5, with a possible D match to TRBD1 (5 bases). There are 14 residues in the CDR3. The germline V gene encodes CDR1 SNHLY and CDR2 FYNNEI. Trimming stripped 3 bases from V and 1 base from J, with 9 bases between. The CDR3 sequence: CASSDDRGQETQYF. CDR3 nucleotides: TGTGCCAGCAGTGACGATAGGGGCCAAGAGACCCAGTACTTC.

This clonotype was recorded at least ten times. The chain joins TRBV7-2 to TRBJ2-3; no definite D call. V lost 1 base and J 1 base, leaving 9 bases between the germline ends. Germline CDR1 and CDR2: SGHTA and FQGNSA. CDR3 length: 15 amino acids. The CDR3 DNA reads TGTGCCAGCAGCTTAGTTCGGCGACGCACAGATACGCAGTATTTT. Residues: CASSLVRRRTDTQYF.

This clonotype was seen repeatedly, ten times or more. The rearrangement links TRBV12-5 to TRBJ2-1; the D is unclear. The length of the CDR3 is 13 residues. Trimming removed 6 bases at V and 4 bases at J, with 10 bases between. Germline CDR1 and CDR2: LGHNT and FRNRAP. This CDR3 reads CASGWGSYNEQFF. CDR3 DNA sequence: TGTGCTAGTGGCTGGGGATCGTACAATGAGCAGTTCTTC.

This clonotype was seen many times. This chain joins TRBV20-1 and TRBJ1-2; D uncertain. The CDR3 contains 12 residues. Trimming stripped 5 bases from V and 5 bases from J, with 12 bases between. Germline-derived CDR1 and CDR2 are DFQATT and SNEGSKA (reference sequence). The CDR3, as DNA: TGCAGTGCTCGGGCATGGGGTTATGGCTACACCTTC. It translates to CSARAWGYGYTF.

The V call is TRBV20-1, the J call TRBJ2-1; TRBD2 matches 12 bases. CDR3 length equals 14 residues. CDR1 is DFQATT, CDR2 SNEGSKA, per germline (reference sequence). With V trimmed by 4 bases and J by 7 bases, 5 bases remained unmatched. The CDR3 reads CSATSGRAENEQFF. CDR3 DNA: TGCAGTGCTACTAGCGGGAGGGCCGAAAATGAGCAGTTCTTC.

In this sample, this clonotype turned up many times. This chain joins TRBV20-1 and TRBJ1-1; D call uncertain. The CDR3 length is 13 residues. Per the germline V gene, CDR1 is DFQATT and CDR2 is SNEGSKA (reference sequence). Trimming pared 0 bases from V and 9 bases from J, leaving 14 bases between. Here the CDR3 DNA reads TGCAGTGCTAGAGAGCCCATAGGGATTCAAGCTTTCTTT. Translation gives CSAREPIGIQAFF.

This clonotype was detected only a few times. The rearrangement joins TRBV19 to TRBJ2-2; 8 positions match TRBD2. Germline CDR1 reads LNHDA; CDR2 reads SQIVND (reference sequence). Trimming took 3 bases from V and 2 from J; bases not matched to a gene: 8. CDR3 size: 17 residues. CDR3 sequence reads: CASSMRRGGHNTGELFF. The DNA for the CDR3 is TGTGCCAGTAGTATGCGTCGCGGGGGGCATAACACCGGGGAGCTGTTTTTT.

This clonotype occurred many times. The CDR3 region has the DNA TGTGCCAGTCAAGGGCCGGAATACACCTTC. This translates into CASQGPEYTF. The chain recombines TRBV12-3 or TRBV12-4 with TRBJ1-2, with unresolved D. The CDR3 contains 10 residues. V was shortened by 9 bases and J by 11 bases, with 13 bases between the two germline ends.

This chain connects TRBV7-9 to TRBJ1-2; the D gene is possibly TRBD1 (6 bases). Trimming removed 6 bases from V and 8 bases from J, with 16 bases in between. This CDR3 has 13 amino acids. Germline loops: CDR1 SEHNR, CDR2 FQNEAQ (reference sequence). CDR3 amino acids: CASSRDRRGGYTF. The CDR3 DNA is TGTGCCAGCAGTCGAGACCGCAGGGGCGGCTACACCTTC.

This clonotype showed up many times. The chain has TRBV29-1 and TRBJ2-1, with TRBD2 as a possible D gene (6 bases). The V end was cut by 7 bases, the J end by 2 bases, with 15 bases between. CDR3 length: 14 residues. Germline CDR1 is SQVTM and CDR2 is ANQGSEA. CDR3 loop: CSAEGGNTYNEQFF. CDR3 DNA sequence: TGCAGCGCCGAAGGAGGGAACACCTACAATGAGCAGTTCTTC.

This clonotype was observed many times. This rearrangement joins TRBV5-1 to TRBJ1-1; D is unclear. The CDR3 totals 15 residues. Trimming removed 0 bases at V and 0 bases at J, with 9 bases between. Germline loops: CDR1 SGHRS, CDR2 YFSETQ. The CDR3 DNA reads as TGCGCCAGCAGCTTGGCCGAAGGGCTGAACACTGAAGCTTTCTTT. It specifies CASSLAEGLNTEAFF.

On this clonotype: A much larger clone lies one base from this, so it may be a read error. The CDR3 does not close with the conserved phenylalanine or tryptophan, likely indicating a read error. The V gene is TRBV12-3 or TRBV12-4, the J gene TRBJ2-5, with a weak D call TRBD1 (5 bases). V was cut by 6 bases and J by 5 bases, with 10 bases left in between. The CDR3 is 12 residues long. The CDR3 coding sequence is TGTGCCAGCAGGGGGCATGGGGAGACCCAGTACTCC. The encoded protein is CASRGHGETQYS.

The V and J genes are TRBV20-1 and TRBJ2-1; 7 nucleotides align to TRBD1. The CDR3 spans 15 residues. Germline CDR1 DFQATT, CDR2 SNEGSKA (reference sequence). Unmatched junction bases numbered 8, after V lost 3 bases and J lost 3 bases. CDR3 region: CSARPPGQFYNEQFF. In DNA form, the CDR3 reads TGCAGTGCTAGGCCGCCGGGACAGTTCTACAATGAGCAGTTCTTC.